What follows are 30 T cell receptor beta chains derived from one specimen sequenced in a study of vaccination and CD4 T cells after COVID-19. As to treatment: roughly ten-day PBMC culture with coronavirus spike peptide pools or control peptides (ViraFEST assay). Once obtained from cultured CD4+ T cells, the DNA was sequenced using the Oncomine TCR Beta short-read assay. TCRdb reprocessed the PCR reads with MiXCR, giving one entry per CDR3 protein. Of 9,000 to 13,000 distinct CDR3 sequences listed, 30% are singletons. These receptors' antigens are unknown. The sequencing here drew on CD4+ T cells from blood, cultured in vitro, taken after SARS-CoV-2 vaccination. The receptors originated from a human donor who had recovered from COVID-19.

There are a few counts of this clonotype. The V call is TRBV7-2, the J call TRBJ1-1; D might be TRBD1 (6 bases). The CDR3 sequence is 15 residues long. The germline V gene encodes CDR1 SGHTA and CDR2 FQGNSA. Trimming stripped 1 base from V and 3 bases from J, with 12 bases between. The CDR3 coding sequence is TGTGCCAGCAGCTTAGACGCAGGGACATACACTGAAGCTTTCTTT. Its protein is CASSLDAGTYTEAFF.

The chain uses TRBV14 and TRBJ1-3; unclear D gene. This CDR3 is 15 amino acids long. V lost 1 base and J 4 bases, leaving 11 bases between the germline ends. Germline V CDR1 and CDR2: SGHDN, FVKESK. The CDR3 nucleotides read TGTGCCAGCAGCCAAGTTCAGTCCCGGGGAAACACCATATATTTT. This codes for CASSQVQSRGNTIYF.

The gene calls are TRBV6-2 or TRBV6-3 and TRBJ2-5; a possible D gene is TRBD2 (6 bases). V was pared by 5 bases and J by 5 bases, with 18 bases between. The V gene's germline CDR1 is MNHEY and CDR2 SVGEGT. The CDR3 has 15 residues. The chain's CDR3 is CASSRSGRWGETQYF. DNA of the CDR3: TGTGCCAGCAGTCGTTCAGGGAGGTGGGGGGAGACCCAGTACTTC.

This rearrangement joins TRBV7-2 to TRBJ1-3; D possibly corresponds to TRBD1 (6 bases). CDR3 length: 18 amino acids. Trimming took off 1 base at V and 7 bases at J, with 23 bases between the two ends. In germline, CDR1 is SGHTA, CDR2 FQGNSA. CDR3 bases: TGTGCCAGCAGCTTAGTCCCTTTACAGGGCTTGATGGGGAACACCATATATTTT. The encoded protein is CASSLVPLQGLMGNTIYF.

The chain uses TRBV5-6 and TRBJ2-7; no clear D. V was cut by 0 bases and J by 4 bases, with 11 bases left in between. Germline V gene data show CDR1 as SGHDT and CDR2 as YYEEEE. The CDR3 has 14 amino acids. CDR3 in amino acids: CASSLGPLTYEQYF. Here the CDR3 DNA reads TGTGCCAGCAGCTTGGGGCCGCTTACATACGAGCAGTACTTC.

The V call is TRBV4-2, the J call TRBJ2-1; D is ambiguous. The CDR3 covers 14 residues. The V gene's germline CDR1 is LGHNA and CDR2 YNFKEQ. V gave up 2 bases and J gave up 6 bases, with 11 bases separating them. CDR3 protein: CASSQQPLGNEQFF. As DNA, the CDR3 is TGTGCCAGCAGCCAACAACCTCTAGGCAATGAGCAGTTCTTC.

This clonotype was detected only a few times. The J gene is TRBJ1-5, the V gene TRBV28; D may be TRBD1 (6 bases). CDR3 length equals 13 residues. Trimming pared 9 bases from V and 11 bases from J, leaving 20 bases between. CDR1 and CDR2 (germline): MDHEN, SYDVKM. Here the CDR3 DNA reads TGTGCCAGTTTGGGGGCCCCGAGGGTTGCCCAGCATTTT. Protein sequence: CASLGAPRVAQHF.

This clonotype was found a few times. V gene TRBV7-2 combines with J gene TRBJ1-3; no clear D. Germline CDR1 is SGHTA and CDR2 is FQGNSA. This CDR3 region has 16 residues. V lost 0 bases, J lost 0 bases, and 9 bases lay in between. In DNA form, the CDR3 reads TGTGCCAGCAGCTTAGCGGTCAGGAGCTCTGGAAACACCATATATTTT. It translates to CASSLAVRSSGNTIYF.

This sequence joins TRBV20-1 and TRBJ2-3; no reliable D call. Trimming cost V 5 bases and J 2 bases, with 29 bases left between them. Looked up from germline, CDR1 is DFQATT and CDR2 is SNEGSKA (reference sequence). The CDR3 is made up of 19 amino acids. The CDR3 protein is CSAFHVGLYQLPNTDTQYF. CDR3 sequence (DNA): TGCAGTGCTTTTCACGTGGGATTGTACCAACTCCCCAACACAGATACGCAGTATTTT.

A few counts support this clonotype. The gene calls are TRBV28 and TRBJ2-7; D might be TRBD1 (6 bases). V lost 2 bases and J lost 2, with 16 bases in between. The germline CDR1 and CDR2 sequences are MDHEN and SYDVKM. The CDR3 length is 16 residues. The CDR3 coding sequence is TGTGCCAGCAGTTTAGCGTTCAGGGGCAGGGCCTACGAGCAGTACTTC. This sequence encodes CASSLAFRGRAYEQYF.

This clonotype was seen more than once but under ten times. The rearrangement joins TRBV21-1 to TRBJ1-2; TRBD1 is taken as the D call from the table, unchecked against the DNA. TRBV21-1 is classified as a pseudogene. The CDR3 is 13 residues long. CDR3 sequence (DNA): TGTGCCAGCAGCAAACACGGACACAGGGGCTACACCTTC. Amino acid sequence: CASSKHGHRGYTF.

V and J are TRBV29-1 and TRBJ1-2; 10 positions agree with TRBD1. The CDR3 loop spans 14 amino acids. V shed 6 bases and J 5 bases; nucleotides not matched to a gene: 9. CDR1 and CDR2 from the germline V gene are SQVTM and ANQGSEA. CDR3 sequence reads: CSVARDRGVYGYTF. The DNA for the CDR3 is TGCAGCGTCGCCCGGGACAGGGGAGTATATGGCTACACCTTC.

The J gene is TRBJ1-3, the V gene TRBV7-2; D unclear. CDR1 is SGHTA and CDR2 is FQGNSA in the germline V gene. The CDR3 has 16 amino acids. Trimming took 3 bases from V and 1 from J, leaving 13 bases between them. The CDR3 region has the DNA TGTGCCAGCAGCTTGGCAGGCAGGACTTCTGGAAACACCATATATTTT. Amino acids: CASSLAGRTSGNTIYF.

This sequence joins TRBV27 and TRBJ2-7; D may be TRBD2 (6 bases). Trimming pared 3 bases from V and 2 bases from J, leaving 14 bases between. The CDR3 length is 15 residues. Germline CDR1 is MNHEY and CDR2 is SMNVEV (reference sequence). The DNA for the CDR3 is TGTGCCAGCAGTTTCTCCGGGACTCTAGCCTACGAGCAGTACTTC. Amino acid sequence: CASSFSGTLAYEQYF.

J is TRBJ2-5 and V is TRBV5-1; 11 bases agree with TRBD1. Germline V gene data show CDR1 as SGHRS and CDR2 as YFSETQ. V lost 2 bases and J lost 5; bases outside the gene matches: 5. This CDR3 region has 15 residues. In nucleotides, the CDR3 is TGCGCCAGCAGCTTCCCCGGGACAGGGGGGGAGACCCAGTACTTC. Protein sequence: CASSFPGTGGETQYF.

This chain links TRBV20-1 with TRBJ2-1; 9 bases match TRBD2. The J segment lost 8 bases and the V segment lost 2 bases, leaving 10 bases of the junction unmatched. CDR1 is DFQATT, CDR2 SNEGSKA, per germline (reference sequence). This CDR3 is built from 15 residues. CDR3 loop: CSARNLSGSSYEQFF. The CDR3 coding sequence is TGCAGTGCTAGAAACCTTAGCGGGAGCAGTTATGAGCAGTTCTTC.

J is TRBJ1-2 and V is TRBV7-2; TRBD1 might be the D (5 bases). Germline V lookup: CDR1 SGHTA, CDR2 FQGNSA. The CDR3 is 12 residues long. The ends were cut back, 5 bases at V and 8 bases at J, with 12 bases in the middle. The CDR3 DNA reads as TGTGCCAGCAGCACCAGGGCGGGGGGCTACACCTTC. Its translation: CASSTRAGGYTF.

This clonotype was observed a handful of times. This chain links TRBV7-2 with TRBJ1-1; D is undetermined. CDR1 and CDR2 from the germline V gene are SGHTA and FQGNSA. With 1 base removed from V and 10 bases from J, the gap between germline ends came to 19 bases. The CDR3 totals 15 residues. The CDR3 DNA is TGTGCCAGCAGCTTAGGAGGCAGGTCCCCTCCTGGAGCTTTCTTT. The encoded protein is CASSLGGRSPPGAFF.

This clonotype was counted between two and nine times. V usage is TRBV7-9 and J usage is TRBJ2-2; maybe TRBD2 (6 bases). V was cut by 5 bases and J by 5 bases, with 15 bases left in between. From germline, CDR1 is SEHNR and CDR2 FQNEAQ (reference sequence). The CDR3 is made up of 15 amino acids. The chain's CDR3 is CASSIRKAGTGELFF. Here the CDR3 DNA reads TGTGCCAGCAGCATCCGGAAGGCGGGGACCGGGGAGCTGTTTTTT.

In this sample, this clonotype turned up a few times. In nucleotides, the CDR3 is TGCAGCGTTGACGATTCTACTTACGAGCAGTACTTC. This codes for CSVDDSTYEQYF. The chain is built from TRBV29-1 and TRBJ2-7, with D hard to call. The ends were cut back, 3 bases at V and 4 bases at J, with 10 bases in the middle. The CDR3 spans 12 residues. The germline V gene has CDR1 SQVTM and CDR2 ANQGSEA.

The rearrangement joins TRBV25-1 to TRBJ2-3; D could derive from TRBD1 or TRBD2 (5 bases each). Germline-derived CDR1 and CDR2 are MGHDK and SYGVNS. The CDR3 totals 14 residues. Trimming took off 5 bases at V and 6 bases at J, with 15 bases between the two ends. The CDR3 nucleotides read TGTGCCAGCAGTCCATCTGGGGGTTCGGATACGCAGTATTTT. It encodes CASSPSGGSDTQYF. The full variable domain, its missing parts supplied by reference TRBV25-1 and TRBJ2-3, is EADIYQTPRYLVIGTGKKITLECSQTMGHDKMYWYQQDPGMELHLIHYSYGVNSTEKGDLSSESTVSRIRTEHFPLTLESARPSHTSQYLCASSPSGGSDTQYFGPGTRLTVL.

In nucleotides, the CDR3 is TGTGCCAGCAGTTTCATCCAGGGATCTGGAAACACCATATATTTT. Protein product: CASSFIQGSGNTIYF. The chain links TRBV28 to TRBJ1-3; a possible D gene is TRBD1 (5 bases). V was trimmed by 3 bases and J by 1 base, leaving 10 bases between them. Per the germline V gene, CDR1 is MDHEN and CDR2 is SYDVKM. The CDR3 contains 15 residues.

The chain combines TRBV28 with TRBJ2-7; no reliable D call. This CDR3 spans 14 amino acids. The ends were cut back, 6 bases at V and 5 bases at J, with 17 bases in the middle. The germline V gene has CDR1 MDHEN and CDR2 SYDVKM. The CDR3 spells CASSLGRPANEQYF. The CDR3 DNA follows: TGTGCCAGCAGCCTCGGTAGACCAGCGAACGAGCAGTACTTC.

This clonotype turned up a few times. This chain links TRBV15 with TRBJ2-7; no reliable D call. V lost 0 bases to trimming and J lost 2 bases, with 14 bases between them. This CDR3 is built from 16 residues. Germline values: CDR1 LNHNV, CDR2 YYDKDF (reference sequence). The CDR3 region has the DNA TGTGCCACCAGCAGAGATATTGCAGGCCCCACCTACGAGCAGTACTTC. Translated, it gives CATSRDIAGPTYEQYF. The full variable domain, rest sourced from reference TRBV15 and TRBJ2-7, is DAMVIQNPRYQVTQFGKPVTLSCSQTLNHNVMYWYQQKSSQAPKLLFHYYDKDFNNEADTPDNFQSRRPNTSFCFLDIRSPGLGDTAMYLCATSRDIAGPTYEQYFGPGTRLTVT.

About this clonotype: At one of its ends the junction is not consistent with the germline gene, which may arise from a read error. The V gene is TRBV7-2, the J gene TRBJ2-1; no clear D. The CDR3 runs to 12 residues. Per the germline V gene, CDR1 is SGHTA and CDR2 is FQGNSA. As DNA, the CDR3 is TGCGCCAGCAGCCAGAGAGTCAATGAGCAGTTCTTC. Translating it yields CASSQRVNEQFF.

The chain employs TRBV11-3 and TRBJ2-3; D ambiguous. The CDR3 extends over 14 amino acids. Germline lookup yields CDR1 SGHNT and CDR2 YENEEA. The germline V and J ends were trimmed by 2 bases and 2 bases, with 8 bases remaining between them. DNA for the CDR3: TGTGCCAGCAGCTTATCGCAGACCACAGATACGCAGTATTTT. Amino acids: CASSLSQTTDTQYF.

J is TRBJ2-3 and V is TRBV6-1; TRBD2 matches at 8 bases. Trimming cost V 5 bases and J 3 bases; bases outside gene matches: 13. The germline V gene has CDR1 MNHNS and CDR2 SASEGT. This CDR3 spans 17 amino acids. The CDR3 loop is CASSKLAPTSVTDTQYF. The DNA of the CDR3 is TGTGCCAGCAGTAAGCTAGCACCGACTAGCGTAACAGATACGCAGTATTTT.

In this sample, this clonotype is medium-sized. The V call is TRBV14, the J call TRBJ2-1, with 8 bases lining up with TRBD2. V dropped 0 bases and J dropped 7; count of bases not matched to a gene: 11. The CDR3 spans 17 residues. Germline V gene lookup returns CDR1 SGHDN and CDR2 FVKESK. This CDR3 is CASSQEMGSGSRNEQFF. CDR3 nucleotide sequence: TGTGCCAGCAGCCAAGAGATGGGGAGCGGGAGTAGGAATGAGCAGTTCTTC.

This chain uses TRBV29-1 with TRBJ2-7; D gene ambiguous. This CDR3 comprises 12 residues. V was trimmed by 3 bases and J by 3 bases, leaving 9 bases between them. Germline V gene sequence: CDR1 SQVTM, CDR2 ANQGSEA. The CDR3 DNA reads as TGCAGCGTTGATGGGCAGAACTACGAGCAGTACTTC. This sequence encodes CSVDGQNYEQYF.

This clonotype came up once. A junction end diverges from the germline sequence, so it may reflect a read error. The chain is built from TRBV6-1 and TRBJ2-1; 8 bases match TRBD2. Germline CDR1 and CDR2: MNHNS and SASEGT. This CDR3 spans 13 amino acids. The CDR3 DNA reads TGTGCCAGCAGCCGATTCCCGCGGGAGGCTCCCGACTTC. The encoded protein is CASSRFPREAPDF.